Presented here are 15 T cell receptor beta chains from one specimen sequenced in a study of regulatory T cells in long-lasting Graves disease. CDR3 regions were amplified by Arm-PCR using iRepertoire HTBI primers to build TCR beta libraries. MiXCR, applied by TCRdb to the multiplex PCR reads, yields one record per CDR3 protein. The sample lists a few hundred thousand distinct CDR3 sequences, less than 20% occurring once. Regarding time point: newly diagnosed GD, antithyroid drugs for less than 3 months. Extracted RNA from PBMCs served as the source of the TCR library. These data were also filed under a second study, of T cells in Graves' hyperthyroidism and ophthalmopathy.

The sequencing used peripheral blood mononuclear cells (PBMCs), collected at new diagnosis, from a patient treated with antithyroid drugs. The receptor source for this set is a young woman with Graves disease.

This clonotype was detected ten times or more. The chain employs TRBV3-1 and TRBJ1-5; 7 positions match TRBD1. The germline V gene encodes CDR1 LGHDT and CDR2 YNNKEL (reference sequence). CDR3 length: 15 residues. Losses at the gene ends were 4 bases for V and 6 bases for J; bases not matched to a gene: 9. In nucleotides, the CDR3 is TGTGCCAGCAGCCGGGAAGGGGGCCTTGGTCAGCCCCAGCATTTT. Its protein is CASSREGGLGQPQHF.

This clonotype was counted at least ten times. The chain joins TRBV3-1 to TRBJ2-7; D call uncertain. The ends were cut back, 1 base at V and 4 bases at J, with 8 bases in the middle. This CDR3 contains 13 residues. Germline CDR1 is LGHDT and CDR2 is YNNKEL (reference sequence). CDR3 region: CASSQVPQYEQYF. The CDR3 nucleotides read TGTGCCAGCAGCCAAGTACCACAGTACGAGCAGTACTTC.

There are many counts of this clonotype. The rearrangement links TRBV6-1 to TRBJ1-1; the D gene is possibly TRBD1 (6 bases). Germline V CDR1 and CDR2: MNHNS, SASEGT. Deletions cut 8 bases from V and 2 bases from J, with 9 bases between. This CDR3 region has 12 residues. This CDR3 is CASGTHNTEAFF. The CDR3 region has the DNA TGTGCCAGCGGGACACATAACACTGAAGCTTTCTTT.

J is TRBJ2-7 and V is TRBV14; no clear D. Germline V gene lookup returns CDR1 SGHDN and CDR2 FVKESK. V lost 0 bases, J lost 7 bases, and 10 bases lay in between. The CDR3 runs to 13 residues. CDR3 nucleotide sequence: TGTGCCAGCAGCCAAGAATTTTTACGAGAGCAGTACTTC. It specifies CASSQEFLREQYF. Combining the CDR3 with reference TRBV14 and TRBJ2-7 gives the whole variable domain EAGVTQFPSHSVIEKGQTVTLRCDPISGHDNLYWYRRVMGKEIKFLLHFVKESKQDESGMPNNRFLAERTGGTYSTLKVQPAELEDSGVYFCASSQEFLREQYFGPGTRLTVT.

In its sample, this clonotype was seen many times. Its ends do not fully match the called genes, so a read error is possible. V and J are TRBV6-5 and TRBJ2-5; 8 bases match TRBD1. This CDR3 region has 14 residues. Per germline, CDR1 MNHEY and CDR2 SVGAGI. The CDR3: CASSFQELTGDLRF. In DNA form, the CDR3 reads TGTGCCAGCAGTTTCCAAGAACTGACAGGGGATTTACGGTTC.

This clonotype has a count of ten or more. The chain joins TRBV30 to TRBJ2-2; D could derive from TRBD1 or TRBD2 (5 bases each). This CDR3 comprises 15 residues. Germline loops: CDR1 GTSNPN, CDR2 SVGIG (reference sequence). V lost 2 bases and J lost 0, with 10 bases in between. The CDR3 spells CAWSWGGSNTGELFF. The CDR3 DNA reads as TGTGCCTGGAGTTGGGGCGGGTCGAACACCGGGGAGCTGTTTTTT.

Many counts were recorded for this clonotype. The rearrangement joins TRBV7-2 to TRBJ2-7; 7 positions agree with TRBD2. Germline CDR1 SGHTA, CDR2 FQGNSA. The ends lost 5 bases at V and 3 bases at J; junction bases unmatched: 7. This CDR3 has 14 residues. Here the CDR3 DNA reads TGTGCCAGCAGCGAAGGCGGGAGCCTCTACGAGCAGTACTTC. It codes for CASSEGGSLYEQYF.

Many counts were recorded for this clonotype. The CDR3 loop is CASSVPGLAAYNEQFF. Here the CDR3 DNA reads TGTGCCAGCAGTGTTCCGGGACTAGCGGCCTACAATGAGCAGTTCTTC. V gene TRBV6-1 combines with J gene TRBJ2-1; 11 bases match TRBD2. The junction had 4 bases not matched to a gene; V was cut back by 4 bases and J by 2 bases. From germline, CDR1 is MNHNS and CDR2 SASEGT. The CDR3 is 16 amino acids.

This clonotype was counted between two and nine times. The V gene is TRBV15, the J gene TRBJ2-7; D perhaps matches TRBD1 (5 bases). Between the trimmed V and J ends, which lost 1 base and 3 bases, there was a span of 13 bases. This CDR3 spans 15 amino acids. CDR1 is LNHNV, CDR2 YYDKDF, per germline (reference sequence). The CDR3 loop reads CATSRGQGTDYEQYF. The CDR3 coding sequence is TGTGCCACCAGCAGAGGTCAGGGAACTGACTACGAGCAGTACTTC.

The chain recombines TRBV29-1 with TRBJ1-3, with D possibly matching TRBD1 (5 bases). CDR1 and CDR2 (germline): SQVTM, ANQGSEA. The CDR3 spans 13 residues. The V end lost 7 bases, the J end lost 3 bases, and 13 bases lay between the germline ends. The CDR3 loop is CSAQGDGGNTIYF. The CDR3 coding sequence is TGCAGCGCCCAAGGGGACGGTGGAAACACCATATATTTT. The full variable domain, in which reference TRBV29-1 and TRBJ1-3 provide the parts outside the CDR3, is SAVISQKPSRDICQRGTSLTIQCQVDSQVTMMFWYRQQPGQSLTLIATANQGSEATYESGFVIDKFPISRPNLTFSTLTVSNMSPEDSSIYLCSAQGDGGNTIYFGEGSWLTVV.

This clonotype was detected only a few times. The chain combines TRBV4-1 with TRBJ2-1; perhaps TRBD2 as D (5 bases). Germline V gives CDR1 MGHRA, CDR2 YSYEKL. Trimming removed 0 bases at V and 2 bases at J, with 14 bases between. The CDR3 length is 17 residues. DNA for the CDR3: TGCGCCAGCAGCCAAGATTGGTCCGGGGTGGCCTACAATGAGCAGTTCTTC. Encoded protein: CASSQDWSGVAYNEQFF.

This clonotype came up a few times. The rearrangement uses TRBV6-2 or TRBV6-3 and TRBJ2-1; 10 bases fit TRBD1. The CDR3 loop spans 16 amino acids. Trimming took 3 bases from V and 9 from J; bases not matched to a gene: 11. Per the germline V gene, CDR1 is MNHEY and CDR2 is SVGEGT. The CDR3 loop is CASSYDWDRGRTEQFF. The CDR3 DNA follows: TGTGCCAGCAGTTATGACTGGGACAGGGGACGTACTGAGCAGTTCTTC.

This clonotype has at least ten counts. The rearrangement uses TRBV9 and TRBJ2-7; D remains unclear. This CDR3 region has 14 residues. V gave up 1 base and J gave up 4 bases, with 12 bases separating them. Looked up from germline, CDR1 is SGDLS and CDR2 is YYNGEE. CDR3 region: CASSVSTTSYEQYF. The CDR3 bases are TGTGCCAGCAGCGTATCTACGACGTCGTACGAGCAGTACTTC.

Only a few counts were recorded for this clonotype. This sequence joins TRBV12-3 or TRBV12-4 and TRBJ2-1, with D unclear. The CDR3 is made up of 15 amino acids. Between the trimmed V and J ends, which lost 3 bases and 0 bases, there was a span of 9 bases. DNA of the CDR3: TGTGCCAGCAGTTTGAGAAGGGACTCCTACAATGAGCAGTTCTTC. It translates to CASSLRRDSYNEQFF.

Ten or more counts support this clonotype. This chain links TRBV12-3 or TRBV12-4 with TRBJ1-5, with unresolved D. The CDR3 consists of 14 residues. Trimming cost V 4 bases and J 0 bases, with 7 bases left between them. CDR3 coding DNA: TGTGCCAGCAGTTCTAAGGATAGCAATCAGCCCCAGCATTTT. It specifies CASSSKDSNQPQHF.